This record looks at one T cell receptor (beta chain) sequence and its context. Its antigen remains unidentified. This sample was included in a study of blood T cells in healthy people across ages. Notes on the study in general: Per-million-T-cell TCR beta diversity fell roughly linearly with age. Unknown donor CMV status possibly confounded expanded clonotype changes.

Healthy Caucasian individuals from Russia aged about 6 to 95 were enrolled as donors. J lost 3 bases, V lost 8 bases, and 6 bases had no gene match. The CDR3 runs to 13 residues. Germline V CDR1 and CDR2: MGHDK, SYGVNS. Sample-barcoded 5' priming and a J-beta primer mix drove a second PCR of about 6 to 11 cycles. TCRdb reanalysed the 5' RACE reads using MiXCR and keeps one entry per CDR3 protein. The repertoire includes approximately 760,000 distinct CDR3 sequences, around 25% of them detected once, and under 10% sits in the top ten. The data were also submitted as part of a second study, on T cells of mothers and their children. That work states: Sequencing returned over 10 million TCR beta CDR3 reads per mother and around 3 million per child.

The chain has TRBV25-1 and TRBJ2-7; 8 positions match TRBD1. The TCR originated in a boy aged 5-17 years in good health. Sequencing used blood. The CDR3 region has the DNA TGTGCCAGCGACAGGGGCCGTGGCTACGAGCAGTACTTC. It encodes CASDRGRGYEQYF.